This is a list of T cell receptor beta chains from one sample in a study of identical twins. A single record per CDR3 protein comes from TCRdb applying MiXCR to the 5' RACE reads. The repertoire includes some 1,600,000 distinct CDR3 sequences, under 35% of them detected once, and approximately 0.25% sits in the top ten. The sequencing input was cord blood. The receptors originated from a newborn girl in good health. Each CDR3 is given with its conserved first and last residue. A D gene is named only where the DNA matches it firmly. Clone sizes are given selectively: once, few, many, or a class where the clone is expanded.

size	D	V	J	DNA	CDR3
few	-	TRBV27	TRBJ2-7	TGTGCCAGTACCAAAGGTCCCTTTACAGGCTCCTACGAGCAGTACTTC	CASTKGPFTGSYEQYF
few	-	TRBV6-2/TRBV6-3	TRBJ1-2	TGTGCCAGCAGTTACTCGGGCAGGGCTGACTATGGCTACACCTTC	CASSYSGRADYGYTF
-	-	TRBV5-1	TRBJ2-1	TGCGCCAGCAGCACAACCCCTGGTGCGAATGAGCAGTTCTTC	CASSTTPGANEQFF
-	-	TRBV7-6	TRBJ1-1	TGTGCCAGCAGCTTACTCGCACAGAACACTGAAGCTTTCTTT	CASSLLAQNTEAFF
-	TRBD2	TRBV28	TRBJ2-7	TGTGCCAGCAGTCTATCCGGGACTAGGTACGAGCAGTACTTC	CASSLSGTRYEQYF
-	-	TRBV10-2	TRBJ2-5	TGCGCCAGTAGACTAGGAGGGGGAAAGGAGACCCAGTACTTC	CASRLGGGKETQYF
few	-	TRBV30	TRBJ2-3	TGTGCCTGGAGCGGGAGCACAGATACGCAGTATTTT	CAWSGSTDTQYF
-	-	TRBV10-3	TRBJ2-1	TGTGCCATCTGGGACGGACTCAATGAGCAGTTCTTC	CAIWDGLNEQFF
-	TRBD2	TRBV27	TRBJ2-1	TGTGCCAGCAGTTTACGCGCTAGCGGGGCTATCTACAATGAGCAGTTCTTC	CASSLRASGAIYNEQFF
-	TRBD1	TRBV4-2	TRBJ1-2	TGTGCCAGCAGCCAAGATGTGGACAGGAACTATGGCTACACCTTC	CASSQDVDRNYGYTF
once	TRBD1	TRBV10-2	TRBJ2-7	TGCGCCAGCAGTGGGGACAGGGTAATAACCTACGAGCAGTACTTC	CASSGDRVITYEQYF
-	-	TRBV7-9	TRBJ1-2	TGTGCCAGCAGCCTACCGACAGGTTACTATGGCTACACCTTC	CASSLPTGYYGYTF
few	-	TRBV5-1	TRBJ1-1	TGCGCCAGCAGCGAGACAACTATGAACACTGAAGCTTTCTTT	CASSETTMNTEAFF
few	TRBD1	TRBV5-1	TRBJ1-2	TGCGCCAGCAGCTTGGGCATTGGGACAGGAACTAACTATGGCTACACCTTC	CASSLGIGTGTNYGYTF
-	TRBD2	TRBV14	TRBJ2-5	TGTGCCAGCAGCGTACCCGGGACTAGCGGGAGCAATGAGCAGTACTTC	CASSVPGTSGSNEQYF
many	TRBD2	TRBV6-1	TRBJ2-7	TGTGCCAGCAGATCGGGACTAGCGGGGAGTGAGCAGTACTTC	CASRSGLAGSEQYF
-	TRBD1	TRBV12-3/TRBV12-4	TRBJ2-2	TGTGCCAGCCGGGACAGGGGGCTTATCGGGGAGCTGTTTTTT	CASRDRGLIGELFF
-	TRBD1	TRBV3-1	TRBJ1-5	TGTGCCAGCAGCCGGGACAGGGATCTCCATCAGCCCCAGCATTTT	CASSRDRDLHQPQHF
few	TRBD2	TRBV4-1	TRBJ2-3	TGCGCCAGCAGCCAAGGGACTAGCGGGAAGCCTAGCCCCACAGATACGCAGTATTTT	CASSQGTSGKPSPTDTQYF
many	TRBD2	TRBV7-2	TRBJ2-7	TGTGCCAGCAGCTTAACTAGCGCGAGCTCCTACGAGCAGTACTTC	CASSLTSASSYEQYF
-	-	TRBV5-1	TRBJ1-1	TGTGCCAGCAGCCCTGGGATCACTGAAGCTTTCTTT	CASSPGITEAFF
-	TRBD2	TRBV6-1	TRBJ2-1	TGTGCCAGCAGTGAAGGGGTTAGCGGGGCCTACAATGAGCAGTTCTTC	CASSEGVSGAYNEQFF
-	-	TRBV6-5	TRBJ2-7	TGTGCCAGCAGTTACCACGGTGGGGGCCCATACGAGCAGTACTTC	CASSYHGGGPYEQYF
few	TRBD2	TRBV2	TRBJ2-7	TGTGCCAGCAGTGATTACAGCGGGAGTTACGAGCAGTACTTC	CASSDYSGSYEQYF
-	-	TRBV15	TRBJ1-4	TGTGCCACCAGCAGACGGGGGACTAATGAAAAACTGTTTTTT	CATSRRGTNEKLFF
many	TRBD1	TRBV29-1	TRBJ2-3	TGCAGCGGACAGGGCCATGTAGATACGCAGTATTTT	CSGQGHVDTQYF
few	-	TRBV20-1	TRBJ2-5	TGCAGTGCTAGAGGGGCAGGGTTGGAGACCCAGTACTTC	CSARGAGLETQYF
once	-	TRBV27	TRBJ2-7	TGTGCCAGCAGTCTCACTCGGACAGAACCCTACGAGCAGTACTTC	CASSLTRTEPYEQYF
-	-	TRBV12-3/TRBV12-4	TRBJ2-3	TGTGCCAGCAGTCCACAGGACACTAGCACAGATACGCAGTATTTT	CASSPQDTSTDTQYF
few	TRBD2	TRBV4-1	TRBJ2-1	TGCGCCAGCAGCCAAGTAATAGCGGGAGGAGCGTGGAATGAGCAGTTCTTC	CASSQVIAGGAWNEQFF
many	-	TRBV18	TRBJ1-2	TGTGCCAGCTCACCACCGGACACTAACTATGGCTACACCTTC	CASSPPDTNYGYTF
few	TRBD2	TRBV6-6	TRBJ2-7	TGTGCCAGCAGTTACCAAGGTAGCGGGAGGACTCAAGCGTACTTC	CASSYQGSGRTQAYF
-	-	TRBV30	TRBJ2-1	TGTGCCTGGAGCGGGGGCCTCTTAAATGAGCAGTTCTTC	CAWSGGLLNEQFF
few	TRBD1	TRBV7-2	TRBJ1-1	TGTGCCAGCAGCCTGTACAGGGGATGGGACACTGAAGCTTTCTTT	CASSLYRGWDTEAFF
-	-	TRBV20-1	TRBJ2-7	TGCAGCGTCGCGTCCACCCCCTACGAGCAGTACTTC	CSVASTPYEQYF
-	-	TRBV3-1	TRBJ1-1	TGTACCAGCAGCCAATACGGGGCCACTGAAGCTTTCTTT	CTSSQYGATEAFF
-	-	TRBV9	TRBJ1-1	TGTGCCACAGGACGGTCGAACACTGAAGCTTTCTTT	CATGRSNTEAFF
many	TRBD1	TRBV27	TRBJ1-2	TGTGCCAGCAGACGACAGGGGACCACTAACTATGGCTACACCTTC	CASRRQGTTNYGYTF
-	-	TRBV7-2	TRBJ2-2	TGTGCCAGCAGCTTAGTGGTCTCAAACACCGGGGAGCTGTTTTTT	CASSLVVSNTGELFF
few	TRBD1	TRBV2	TRBJ2-7	TGTGCCAGCCATCAGGGGGCTAGGGACGAGCAGTACTTC	CASHQGARDEQYF
-	-	TRBV20-1	TRBJ1-5	TGCAGTGCTAGACCGTCAGGGGAGCCCCAGCATTTT	CSARPSGEPQHF